This TCR beta chain came from a study of CD8 T cells in ankylosing spondylitis. This CDR3 is 14 amino acids long. Germline-derived CDR1 and CDR2 are SGHRS and YFSETQ. V was clipped by 4 bases and J by 4 bases, with 12 bases between them. TCRdb reprocessed the 5' RACE reads via MiXCR and lists one record per CDR3 protein. The data contain roughly 440,000 distinct CDR3 sequences, more than 15% of them singletons. As to this clonotype: No antigen is known for it.

General study findings and limits: In ankylosing spondylitis blood, a motif of roughly 8 highly homologous TCR beta variants appeared characteristic.

The origin of this receptor is a male donor with ankylosing spondylitis. The sequenced sample consisted of blood, either unsorted or a sorted T cell fraction (not recorded which). V and J are TRBV5-1 and TRBJ1-5; D is perhaps TRBD1 (5 bases). CDR3 bases: TGCGCCAGCAGCACAGGCGAAACAAATCAGCCCCAGCATTTT. Its translation is CASSTGETNQPQHF.